This T cell receptor beta chain was captured by sequencing in a study of CXCR3-negative and CXCR3-positive naive CD8 T cells. Overall study context: A total of some 130 million TRB reads was generated, with about 1.5 +/- 0.3 million per library.

TRB cDNA was prepared as libraries by UMI-labeled 5' RACE. TCRdb re-called the 5' RACE reads and catalogs CDR3 proteins one per entry, DNA excluded. The listing records about 48,000 distinct CDR3 sequences. Note on this clonotype: The antigen remains undetermined.

Study-wide results and limits: Relative to memory CD8+ cells, whose diversity was much lower, both naive subsets had comparably high diversity. Similar TRBV-TRBJ usage was seen in naive cells (both CXCR3-negative and CXCR3-positive), but memory cells differed. Cryopreserved cells partially lost CXCR3 expression, and fresh PBMCs were used in most assays.

CDR3 length: 15 residues. Per the germline V gene, CDR1 is SGHRS and CDR2 is YFSETQ. The chain carries TRBV5-1 and TRBJ2-5; TCRdb selects TRBD2, and the lack of DNA leaves this call unchecked. This receptor was identified in a human donor in good health. Some clones in this sample may be carry-over from other donors' samples. Material for sequencing was memory CD8+ T cells from blood. The CDR3 region is CASSSRGGYQETQYF.